Listed below are T cell receptor beta chains from one sample, sequenced in a study of blood T cell repertoires in COVID-19. Measured with immunoSEQ multiplex PCR; TCRdb has only the in-frame clones, and not every one. The sample has 100,000 to 150,000 clones; about 88% are singletons. The sequenced material came from peripheral blood. Every receptor here comes from a man aged 45 to 65 with active COVID-19. Each CDR3 is given with its conserved first and last residue. Each record gives: CDR3 length, V gene, clone size, D gene, J gene, CDR3 DNA, CDR3 protein. D genes are given only for firm matches. Some rows mark clone size as missing; the rest say once, few, many or name a class of expanded clone.

>14|TRBV27|-|-|TRBJ1-1
TGTGCCAGCAGTTTATTGGGCCGGAACACTGAAGCTTTCTTT
CASSLLGRNTEAFF
>14|TRBV3-1/TRBV3-2|once|-|TRBJ1-6
TGTGCCAGCAGGGCCCACAGAAATAATTCACCCCTCCACTTT
CASRAHRNNSPLHF
>13|TRBV28|-|-|TRBJ1-1
TGTGCCAGCAGTTTGGTAGTGAACACTGAAGCTTTCTTT
CASSLVVNTEAFF
>15|TRBV15|-|-|TRBJ2-5
TGTGCCACTTCCGGCCTAGGGGGAACCCAAGAGACCCAGTACTTC
CATSGLGGTQETQYF
>14|TRBV6-4|few|-|TRBJ2-5
TGTGCCAGCAGTGACTTCCCCAACCAAGAGACCCAGTACTTC
CASSDFPNQETQYF
>14|TRBV19|once|-|TRBJ2-2
TGTGCCAGTAGTACCGGACTGCCTCCCGGGGAGCTGTTTTTT
CASSTGLPPGELFF
>14|TRBV2|-|-|TRBJ2-3
TGTGCCAGCAGTGCCTTCTCCGGCACAGATACGCAGTATTTT
CASSAFSGTDTQYF
>15|TRBV6-1|once|TRBD2|TRBJ2-2
TGTGCCAGCAGTGAATCAAGCGGGGGAGCCGGGGAGCTGTTTTTT
CASSESSGGAGELFF
>15|TRBV5-1|-|TRBD1|TRBJ2-7
TGCGCCAGCAGCAGGCCGGGACAGGGGAGCGACGAGCAGTACTTC
CASSRPGQGSDEQYF
>18|TRBV18|-|TRBD2|TRBJ2-1
TGTGCCAGCTCACCACAGGGGAGCGGGATTAAAGCTTCCAATGAGCAGTTCTTC
CASSPQGSGIKASNEQFF
>16|TRBV19|few|-|TRBJ1-5
TGTGCCAGTAGTATCTCTCACTCAGGGATTCATCAGCCCCAGCATTTT
CASSISHSGIHQPQHF
>14|TRBV5-1|-|-|TRBJ2-1
TGCGCCAGCAGCTCCCTAATGGGGGCAAATGAGCAGTTCTTC
CASSSLMGANEQFF
>14|TRBV2|few|TRBD1|TRBJ1-1
TGTGCCAGCAGGAACAGGGGGGTGAACACTGAAGCTTTCTTT
CASRNRGVNTEAFF
>11|TRBV20-1|-|-|TRBJ1-2
TGCAGTGCTAGCGCCGGTTATGGCTACACCTTC
CSASAGYGYTF
>13|TRBV7-9|-|-|TRBJ2-2
TGTGCCAGCACCGAGGCAGTTACCGGGGAGCTGTTTTTT
CASTEAVTGELFF
>14|TRBV5-8|-|-|TRBJ2-7
TGTGCCAGCAGAGCTCCGACTAATCTCTACGAGCAGTACTTC
CASRAPTNLYEQYF
>16|TRBV5-5|-|TRBD2|TRBJ2-3
TGTGCCAGCAGCTTTGCGGGGGGCCGGGGCACAGATACGCAGTATTTT
CASSFAGGRGTDTQYF
>12|TRBV18|-|-|TRBJ2-5
TGTGCCAGCTCACCAGAGGCAGAGACCCAGTACTTC
CASSPEAETQYF
>13|TRBV2|once|TRBD2|TRBJ2-3
TGTGCCAGCAGTGGGACTAGGGGCGATACGCAGTATTTT
CASSGTRGDTQYF
>15|TRBV28|-|TRBD2|TRBJ2-7
TGTGCCAGCAGATCCGTCGCGGGGGAAATCTACGAGCAGTACTTC
CASRSVAGEIYEQYF
>16|TRBV7-2|-|TRBD2|TRBJ2-1
TGTGCCAGCAGCTTAGCCCCAGCGGGAGGGTCAGATGAGCAGTTCTTC
CASSLAPAGGSDEQFF
>14|TRBV29-1|-|-|TRBJ1-3
TGCAGCGTTGTATCGGGGTTCTCTGGAAACACCATATATTTT
CSVVSGFSGNTIYF
>14|TRBV10-3|-|TRBD1|TRBJ2-5
TGTGCCATCAGGGGACAGGGGGCGACGGAGACCCAGTACTTC
CAIRGQGATETQYF
>13|TRBV28|-|-|TRBJ1-2
TGTGCCAGCAGTCCTACACGGCGGGGCGGCTACACCTTC
CASSPTRRGGYTF
>15|TRBV9|-|TRBD1|TRBJ1-2
TGTGCCAGCAGCGGATACAGGGGGCAGACTCCTGGCTACACCTTC
CASSGYRGQTPGYTF
>13|TRBV11-3|-|TRBD2|TRBJ2-1
TGTGCCAGCAGCTTCGGACTAGCGGAAGAGCAGTTCTTC
CASSFGLAEEQFF
>12|TRBV11-3|-|TRBD2|TRBJ2-1
TGTGCCAGCAGCTCGTATCGCGGGAGGGTGTTCTTC
CASSSYRGRVFF
>15|TRBV3-1/TRBV3-2|-|-|TRBJ2-1
TGTGCCAGCAGCCAAGGGCGGGTCGCGGACAATGAGCAGTTCTTC
CASSQGRVADNEQFF
>13|TRBV5-1|-|-|TRBJ1-2
TGCGCCAGCAGCGAAACAGCTCCCTATGGCTACACCTTC
CASSETAPYGYTF